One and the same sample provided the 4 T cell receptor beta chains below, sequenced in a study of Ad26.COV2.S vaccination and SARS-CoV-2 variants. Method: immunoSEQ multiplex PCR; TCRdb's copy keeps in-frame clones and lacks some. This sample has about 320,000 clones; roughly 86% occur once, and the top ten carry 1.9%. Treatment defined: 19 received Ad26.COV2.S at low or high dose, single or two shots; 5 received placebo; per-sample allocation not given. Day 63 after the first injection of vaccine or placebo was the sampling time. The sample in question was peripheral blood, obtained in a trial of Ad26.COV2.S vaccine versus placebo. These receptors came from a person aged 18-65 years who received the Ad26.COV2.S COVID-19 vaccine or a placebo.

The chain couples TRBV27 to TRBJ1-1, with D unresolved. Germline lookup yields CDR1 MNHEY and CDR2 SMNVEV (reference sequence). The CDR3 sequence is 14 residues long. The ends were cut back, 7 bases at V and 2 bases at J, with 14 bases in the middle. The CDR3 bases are TGTGCCAGCACCTCGGGTGGACTTAACACTGAAGCTTTCTTT. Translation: CASTSGGLNTEAFF.

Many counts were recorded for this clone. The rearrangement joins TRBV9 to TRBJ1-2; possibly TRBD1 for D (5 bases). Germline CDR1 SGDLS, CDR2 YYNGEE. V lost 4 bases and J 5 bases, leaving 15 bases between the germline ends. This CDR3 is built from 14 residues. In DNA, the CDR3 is TGTGCCAGCAGCCAAACCGGGACCCCTTATGGCTACACCTTC. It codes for CASSQTGTPYGYTF.

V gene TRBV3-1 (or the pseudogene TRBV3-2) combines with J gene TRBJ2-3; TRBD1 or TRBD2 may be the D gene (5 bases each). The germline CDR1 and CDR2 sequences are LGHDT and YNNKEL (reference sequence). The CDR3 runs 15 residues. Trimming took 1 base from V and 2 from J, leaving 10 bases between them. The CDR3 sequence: CASSQGGSHTDTQYF. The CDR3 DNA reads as TGTGCCAGCAGCCAAGGGGGGTCTCACACAGATACGCAGTATTTT.

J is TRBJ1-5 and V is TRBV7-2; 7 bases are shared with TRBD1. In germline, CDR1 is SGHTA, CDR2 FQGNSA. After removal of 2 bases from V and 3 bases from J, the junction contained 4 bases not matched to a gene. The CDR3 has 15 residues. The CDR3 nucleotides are TGTGCCAGCAGCTTAAGGGGGCTCAACAATCAGCCCCAGCATTTT. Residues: CASSLRGLNNQPQHF.